This T cell receptor (beta chain) is drawn from a study of blood T cell repertoires in COVID-19. Study context: Whether acute or convalescent, the COVID-19 samples came from the United States, Italy and Spain. The cDNA or gDNA used as material had been derived from T cells, B-cell-depleted T cells, or PBMCs.

Trimming removed 1 base from V and 2 bases from J, with 8 bases in between. Germline lookup yields CDR1 SNHLY and CDR2 FYNNEI. The CDR3 runs 14 residues. Repertoires were generated with immunoSEQ multiplex PCR, while TCRdb's copy carries only in-frame clones and drops some. The sample has 100,000 to 150,000 clones, 83% seen once. This chain joins TRBV2 and TRBJ1-1, with D possibly matching TRBD1 (6 bases). This receptor was taken from a man older than 75 with active or convalescent COVID-19. Sequences were obtained from peripheral blood. The CDR3 nucleotides read TGTGCCAGCAGTGAAGGACAGGACAACACTGAAGCTTTCTTT. This codes for CASSEGQDNTEAFF.